This TCR beta chain was recovered during a study of T cells after yellow fever vaccination. Whole-study results and caveats: Only a minor proportion of clonotypes was detected across both CD4 and CD8 compartments.

V was clipped by 2 bases and J by 0 bases, with 8 bases between them. CDR3 length: 14 amino acids. CDR1 and CDR2 (germline): MNHEY, SVGAGI. This clonotype was counted between two and nine times. Its antigen is unknown. TCRdb re-called the 5' RACE reads through MiXCR, storing one row per CDR3 protein. The sample gives a few hundred thousand distinct CDR3 sequences, 6.8% of which show up once; about 18% is in the top ten. The TCR was taken from a man aged 18 to 35 who received the YFV17D yellow fever vaccine. The source material was PBMCs, sampled roughly 47 days after the first yellow fever vaccination. The chain carries TRBV6-5 and TRBJ2-7; no definite D call. The CDR3 bases are TGTGCCAGCAGTTACGGAAAGGCCTCCTACGAGCAGTACTTC. It translates to CASSYGKASYEQYF.